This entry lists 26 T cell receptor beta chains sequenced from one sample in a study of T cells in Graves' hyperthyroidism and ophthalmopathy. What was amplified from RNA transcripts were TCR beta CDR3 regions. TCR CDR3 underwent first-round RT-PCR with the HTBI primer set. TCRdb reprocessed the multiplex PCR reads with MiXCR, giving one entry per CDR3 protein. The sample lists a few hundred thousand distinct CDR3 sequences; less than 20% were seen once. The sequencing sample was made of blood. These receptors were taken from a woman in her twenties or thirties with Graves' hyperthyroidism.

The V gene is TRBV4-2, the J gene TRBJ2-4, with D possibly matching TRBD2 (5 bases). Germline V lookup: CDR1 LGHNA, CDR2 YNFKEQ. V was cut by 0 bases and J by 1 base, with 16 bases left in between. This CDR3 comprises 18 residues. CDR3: CASSQEPTIFGAKNIQYF. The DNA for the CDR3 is TGTGCCAGCAGCCAAGAACCGACTATTTTCGGGGCCAAAAACATTCAGTACTTC.

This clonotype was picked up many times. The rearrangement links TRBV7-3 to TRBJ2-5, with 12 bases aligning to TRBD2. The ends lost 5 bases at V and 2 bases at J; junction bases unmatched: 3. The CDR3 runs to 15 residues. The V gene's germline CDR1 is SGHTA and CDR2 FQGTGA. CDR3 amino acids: CASSRTSGVQETQYF. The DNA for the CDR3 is TGTGCCAGCAGCCGGACTAGCGGGGTTCAAGAGACCCAGTACTTC.

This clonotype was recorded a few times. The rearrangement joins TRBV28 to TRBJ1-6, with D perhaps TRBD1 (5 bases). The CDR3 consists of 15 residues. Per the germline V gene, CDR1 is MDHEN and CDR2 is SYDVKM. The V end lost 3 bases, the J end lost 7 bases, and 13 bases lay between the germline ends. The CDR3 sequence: CASSFGSEGNSPLHF. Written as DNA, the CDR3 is TGTGCCAGCAGTTTTGGGAGCGAGGGGAATTCACCCCTCCACTTT.

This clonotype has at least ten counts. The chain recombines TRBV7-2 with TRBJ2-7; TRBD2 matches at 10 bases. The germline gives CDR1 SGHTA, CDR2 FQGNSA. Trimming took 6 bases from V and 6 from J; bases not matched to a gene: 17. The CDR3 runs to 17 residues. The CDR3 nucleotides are TGTGCCAGCAGTCTAGCGGAAGCGGGAGGGCCACCACTCGAGCAGTACTTC. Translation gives CASSLAEAGGPPLEQYF.

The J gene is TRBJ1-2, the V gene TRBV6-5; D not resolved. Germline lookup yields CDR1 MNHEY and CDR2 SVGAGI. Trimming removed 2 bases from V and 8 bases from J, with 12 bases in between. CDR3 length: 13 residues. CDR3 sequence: CASSYLNRAGYTF. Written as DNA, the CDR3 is TGTGCCAGCAGTTACCTCAACCGGGCCGGCTACACCTTC.

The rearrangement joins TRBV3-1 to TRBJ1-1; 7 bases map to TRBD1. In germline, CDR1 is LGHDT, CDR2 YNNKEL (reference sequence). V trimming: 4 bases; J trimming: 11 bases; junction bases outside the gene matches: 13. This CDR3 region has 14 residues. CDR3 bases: TGTGCCAGCAGCCCATTCTCGGGACAGACGTTTGCTTTCTTT. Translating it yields CASSPFSGQTFAFF.

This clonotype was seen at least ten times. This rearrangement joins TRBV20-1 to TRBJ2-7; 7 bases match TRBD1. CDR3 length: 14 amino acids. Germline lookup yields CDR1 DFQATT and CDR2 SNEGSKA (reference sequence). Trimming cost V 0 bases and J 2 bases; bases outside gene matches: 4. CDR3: CSAREHRGPYEQYF. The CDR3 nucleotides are TGCAGTGCTAGAGAACACAGGGGACCCTACGAGCAGTACTTC.

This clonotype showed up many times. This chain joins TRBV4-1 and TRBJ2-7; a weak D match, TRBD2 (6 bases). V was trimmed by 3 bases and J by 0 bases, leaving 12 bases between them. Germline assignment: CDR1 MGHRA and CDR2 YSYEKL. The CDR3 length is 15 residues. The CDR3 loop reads CASSHSGYSSYEQYF. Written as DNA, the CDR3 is TGCGCCAGCAGCCACAGCGGGTATAGCTCCTACGAGCAGTACTTC.

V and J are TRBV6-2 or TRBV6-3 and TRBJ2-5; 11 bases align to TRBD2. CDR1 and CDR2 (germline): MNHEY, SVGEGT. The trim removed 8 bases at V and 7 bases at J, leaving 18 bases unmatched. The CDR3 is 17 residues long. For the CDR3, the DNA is TGTGCCAGCCGACCGCCAGGGGGGACTAGCGGAATGGGGACCCAGTACTTC. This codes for CASRPPGGTSGMGTQYF.

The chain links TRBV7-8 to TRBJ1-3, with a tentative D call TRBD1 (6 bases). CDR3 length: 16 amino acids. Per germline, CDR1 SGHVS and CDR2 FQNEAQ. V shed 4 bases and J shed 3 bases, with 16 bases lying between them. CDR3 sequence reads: CASSSTRGLSGNTIYF. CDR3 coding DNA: TGTGCCAGCAGCTCCACCAGGGGTCTGAGTGGAAACACCATATATTTT.

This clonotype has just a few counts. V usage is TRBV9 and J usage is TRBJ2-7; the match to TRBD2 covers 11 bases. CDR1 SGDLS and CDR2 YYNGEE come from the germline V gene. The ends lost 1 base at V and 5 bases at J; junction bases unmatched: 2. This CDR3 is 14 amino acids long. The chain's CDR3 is CASSVTGLADEQYF. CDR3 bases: TGTGCCAGCAGCGTAACGGGACTAGCGGACGAGCAGTACTTC. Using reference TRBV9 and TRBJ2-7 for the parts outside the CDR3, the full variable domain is DSGVTQTPKHLITATGQRVTLRCSPRSGDLSVYWYQQSLDQGLQFLIQYYNGEERAKGNILERFSAQQFPDLHSELNLSSLELGDSALYFCASSVTGLADEQYFGPGTRLTVT.

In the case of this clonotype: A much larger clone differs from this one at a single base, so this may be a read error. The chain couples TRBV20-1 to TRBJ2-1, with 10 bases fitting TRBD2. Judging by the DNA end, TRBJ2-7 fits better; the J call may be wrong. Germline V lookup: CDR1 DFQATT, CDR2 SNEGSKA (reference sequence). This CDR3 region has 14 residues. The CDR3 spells CSAQSGRGYNEQYF. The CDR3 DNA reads TGCAGTGCTCAAAGCGGGAGGGGTTACAATGAGCAGTACTTC.

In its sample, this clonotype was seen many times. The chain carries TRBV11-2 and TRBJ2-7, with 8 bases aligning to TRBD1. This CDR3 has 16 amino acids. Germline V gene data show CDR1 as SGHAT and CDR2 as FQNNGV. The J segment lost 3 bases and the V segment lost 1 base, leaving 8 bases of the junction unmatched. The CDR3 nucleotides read TGTGCCAGCAGCTTAGCAAGGACAGGGACCCTCTACGAGCAGTACTTC. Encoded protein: CASSLARTGTLYEQYF.

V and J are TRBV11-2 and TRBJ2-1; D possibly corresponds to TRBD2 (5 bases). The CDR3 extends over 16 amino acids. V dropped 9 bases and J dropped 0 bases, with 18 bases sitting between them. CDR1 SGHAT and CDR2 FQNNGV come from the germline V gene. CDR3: CASSPPLGSSYNEQFF. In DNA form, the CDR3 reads TGTGCCAGTAGTCCGCCGCTAGGGAGCTCCTACAATGAGCAGTTCTTC.

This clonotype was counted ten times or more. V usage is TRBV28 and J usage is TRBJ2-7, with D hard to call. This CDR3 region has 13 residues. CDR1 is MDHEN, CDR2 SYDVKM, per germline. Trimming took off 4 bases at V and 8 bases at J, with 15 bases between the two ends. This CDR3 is CASSSTDRGKQYF. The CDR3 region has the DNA TGTGCCAGCAGTTCAACGGACCGTGGAAAGCAGTACTTC.

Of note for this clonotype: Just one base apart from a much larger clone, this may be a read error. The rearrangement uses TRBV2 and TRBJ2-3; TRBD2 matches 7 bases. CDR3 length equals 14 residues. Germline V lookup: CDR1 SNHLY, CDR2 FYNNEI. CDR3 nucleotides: TGTGCCAGCGCGGGGCTAGCGGACACAGATACGCGGTATTTT. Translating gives CASAGLADTDTRYF.

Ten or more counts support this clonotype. CDR3 amino acids: CASSQGDRVSGEQYF. The CDR3 region has the DNA TGTGCCAGCAGTCAAGGGGACCGAGTTTCAGGCGAGCAGTACTTC. The chain recombines TRBV6-1 with TRBJ2-7; TRBD1 or TRBD2 may be the D gene (5 bases each). V was clipped by 5 bases and J by 6 bases, with 20 bases between them. The CDR3 has 15 amino acids. Germline V CDR1 and CDR2: MNHNS, SASEGT.

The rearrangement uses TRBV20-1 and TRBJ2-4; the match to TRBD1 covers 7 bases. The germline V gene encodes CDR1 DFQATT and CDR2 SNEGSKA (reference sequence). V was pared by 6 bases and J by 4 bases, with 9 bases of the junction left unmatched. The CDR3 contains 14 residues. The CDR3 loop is CSALDRVGKNIQYF. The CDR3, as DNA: TGCAGTGCCTTAGACAGGGTGGGAAAAAACATTCAGTACTTC.

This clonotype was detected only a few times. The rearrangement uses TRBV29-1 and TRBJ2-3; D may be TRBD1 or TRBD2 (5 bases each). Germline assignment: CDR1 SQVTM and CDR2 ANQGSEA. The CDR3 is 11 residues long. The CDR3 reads CSLRGADTQYF. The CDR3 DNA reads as TGCTCCCTAAGGGGAGCAGATACGCAGTATTTT.

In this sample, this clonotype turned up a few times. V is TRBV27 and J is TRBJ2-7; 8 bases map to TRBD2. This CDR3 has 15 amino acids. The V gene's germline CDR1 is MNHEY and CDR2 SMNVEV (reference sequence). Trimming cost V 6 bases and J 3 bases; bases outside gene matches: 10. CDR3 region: CASSPSSGTRYEQYF. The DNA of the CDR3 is TGTGCCAGCAGCCCTAGTAGCGGGACCCGCTACGAGCAGTACTTC.

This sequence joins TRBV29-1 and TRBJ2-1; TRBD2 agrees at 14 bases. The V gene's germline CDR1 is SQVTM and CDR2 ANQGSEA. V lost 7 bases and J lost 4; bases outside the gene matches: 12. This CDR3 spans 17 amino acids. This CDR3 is CSGPRTGLAGDYNEQFF. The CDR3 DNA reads TGCAGCGGCCCACGGACGGGACTAGCGGGGGATTACAATGAGCAGTTCTTC.

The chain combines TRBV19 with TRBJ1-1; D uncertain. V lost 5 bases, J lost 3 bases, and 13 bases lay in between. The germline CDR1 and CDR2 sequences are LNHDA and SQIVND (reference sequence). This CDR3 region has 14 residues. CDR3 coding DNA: TGTGCCAGTAGTGCGGGGTTGAGGTACACTGAAGCTTTCTTT. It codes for CASSAGLRYTEAFF.

The CDR3 spells CASRKQGFRSNEQFF. The CDR3 DNA reads TGTGCCAGTAGGAAACAGGGTTTTCGGTCCAATGAGCAGTTCTTC. The chain couples TRBV19 to TRBJ2-1; D might be TRBD1 (6 bases). V dropped 6 bases and J dropped 6 bases, with 18 bases sitting between them. In germline, CDR1 is LNHDA, CDR2 SQIVND (reference sequence). The CDR3 contains 15 residues.

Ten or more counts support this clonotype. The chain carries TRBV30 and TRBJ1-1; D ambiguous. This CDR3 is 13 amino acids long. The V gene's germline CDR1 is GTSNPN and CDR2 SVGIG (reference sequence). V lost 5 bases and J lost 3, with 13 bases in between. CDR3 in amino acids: CAWRPWRDTEAFF. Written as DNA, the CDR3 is TGTGCCTGGCGTCCTTGGAGGGACACTGAAGCTTTCTTT.

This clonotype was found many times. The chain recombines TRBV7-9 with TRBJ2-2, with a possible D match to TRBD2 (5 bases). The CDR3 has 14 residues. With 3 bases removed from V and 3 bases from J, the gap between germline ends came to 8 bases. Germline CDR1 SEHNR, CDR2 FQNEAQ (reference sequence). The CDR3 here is CASSFGLDTGELFF. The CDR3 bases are TGTGCCAGCAGCTTCGGACTCGACACCGGGGAGCTGTTTTTT.

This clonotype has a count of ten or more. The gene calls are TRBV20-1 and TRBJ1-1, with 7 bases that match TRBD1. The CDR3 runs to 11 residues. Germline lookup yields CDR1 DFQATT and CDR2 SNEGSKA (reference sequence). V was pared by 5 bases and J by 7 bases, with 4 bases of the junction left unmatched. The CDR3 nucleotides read TGCAGTGCTGTAACAGGGGATGAAGCTTTCTTT. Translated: CSAVTGDEAFF.